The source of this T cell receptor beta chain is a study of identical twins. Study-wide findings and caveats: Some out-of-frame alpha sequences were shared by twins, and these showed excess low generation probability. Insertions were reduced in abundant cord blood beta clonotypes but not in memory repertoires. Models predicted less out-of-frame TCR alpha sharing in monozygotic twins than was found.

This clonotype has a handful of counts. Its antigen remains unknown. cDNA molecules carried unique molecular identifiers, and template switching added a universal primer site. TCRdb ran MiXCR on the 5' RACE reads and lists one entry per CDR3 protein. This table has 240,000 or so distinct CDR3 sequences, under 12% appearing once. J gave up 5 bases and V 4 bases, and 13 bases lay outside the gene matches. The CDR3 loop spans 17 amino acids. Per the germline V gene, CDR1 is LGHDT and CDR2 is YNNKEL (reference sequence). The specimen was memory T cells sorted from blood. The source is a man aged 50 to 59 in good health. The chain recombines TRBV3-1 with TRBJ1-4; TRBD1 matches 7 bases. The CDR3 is CASSLNRRDRTNEKLFF. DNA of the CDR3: TGTGCCAGCAGCCTCAACCGAAGGGACAGAACGAATGAAAAACTGTTTTTT.